One and the same sample provided the 16 T cell receptor beta chains below, sequenced in a study of CD8 T cell repertoires and HIV-1 epitope variants. Their recognized antigens are unknown. Clones were sequenced by immunoSEQ multiplex PCR, and TCRdb holds only the in-frame ones, with some missing. The table shows 2,500 to 4,000 clones, with just under 70% occurring only once. The sample taken for sequencing was cultured CD8+ T cells derived from PBMCs. The receptor set was obtained from a male donor with HIV.

CDR3 in amino acids: CASSFIQGAGGANVLTF. The CDR3 DNA is TGTGCCAGCAGCTTTATTCAGGGGGCTGGTGGGGCCAACGTCCTGACTTTC. The chain links TRBV5-4 to TRBJ2-6, with 8 bases aligning to TRBD1. The CDR3 runs to 17 residues. Germline CDR1 is SGHNT and CDR2 is YYREEE (reference sequence). The ends lost 2 bases at V and 3 bases at J; junction bases unmatched: 7.

This sequence joins TRBV15 and TRBJ2-3, with TRBD2 matching over 13 bases. The CDR3 is 15 amino acids. Losses at the gene ends were 3 bases for V and 4 bases for J; bases not matched to a gene: 1. The V gene's germline CDR1 is LNHNV and CDR2 YYDKDF (reference sequence). The CDR3, as DNA: TGTGCCACCAGCAGTACTAGCGGGGGGGCAGATACGCAGTATTTT. Translated, it gives CATSSTSGGADTQYF.

The rearrangement joins TRBV28 to TRBJ2-5; TRBD2 agrees at 8 bases. The V gene end was trimmed by 3 bases and the J gene end by 1 base; junction bases not matched to a gene: 10. The CDR3 runs to 17 residues. The V gene's germline CDR1 is MDHEN and CDR2 SYDVKM. DNA for the CDR3: TGTGCCAGCAGTTTGCCGGGGGGGCGCGGGGCCCAAGAGACCCAGTACTTC. Its protein product is CASSLPGGRGAQETQYF.

The chain uses TRBV2 and TRBJ1-5; a weak D match, TRBD1 (6 bases). In germline, CDR1 is SNHLY, CDR2 FYNNEI. V was clipped by 6 bases and J by 5 bases, with 17 bases between them. The CDR3 consists of 15 residues. The chain's CDR3 is CASRGTRGVDQPQHF. For the CDR3, the DNA is TGTGCCAGCAGAGGGACACGGGGAGTCGATCAGCCCCAGCATTTT.

This chain uses TRBV11-1 with TRBJ2-5, with 8 nucleotides matching TRBD2. Germline V CDR1 and CDR2: SGHAT, FQDESV (reference sequence). The V gene end was trimmed by 5 bases and the J gene end by 2 bases; junction bases not matched to a gene: 7. CDR3 length: 15 residues. The CDR3 region has the DNA TGTGCCAGCAGCCCCGCCCCTAGCGGGCAAGAGACCCAGTACTTC. It yields the protein CASSPAPSGQETQYF.

The rearrangement uses TRBV15 and TRBJ1-5; 8 bases align to TRBD1. Germline V gives CDR1 LNHNV, CDR2 YYDKDF (reference sequence). V was clipped by 0 bases and J by 7 bases; unmatched bases: 5. The CDR3 is 15 residues long. The CDR3 DNA sequence: TGTGCCACCAGCAGAGATTTTACAGGGGGACAGCCCCAGCATTTT. It translates to CATSRDFTGGQPQHF.

The chain recombines TRBV28 with TRBJ1-2; D is uncertain. Germline CDR1 and CDR2: MDHEN and SYDVKM. V shed 7 bases and J shed 5 bases, with 20 bases lying between them. There are 15 residues in the CDR3. For the CDR3, the DNA is TGTGCCAGCATACCTAGGACTCCGCGGGATTATGGCTACACCTTC. Protein sequence: CASIPRTPRDYGYTF.

In its sample, this clone ranks as large. This chain joins TRBV28 and TRBJ2-5; tentatively, D is TRBD2 (6 bases). CDR3 length: 14 residues. V gave up 4 bases and J gave up 4 bases, with 13 bases separating them. CDR1 is MDHEN and CDR2 is SYDVKM in the germline V gene. The CDR3: CASSSPLGGETQYF. Written as DNA, the CDR3 is TGTGCCAGCAGTTCACCCCTGGGGGGAGAGACCCAGTACTTC.

The chain joins TRBV30 to TRBJ2-7; 7 nucleotides line up with TRBD2. The V and J ends lost 0 bases and 5 bases, in that order; junction bases with no gene match: 7. The CDR3 loop spans 14 amino acids. CDR1 GTSNPN and CDR2 SVGIG come from the germline V gene (reference sequence). DNA of the CDR3: TGTGCCTGGAGTGTACTGTTTGGGGGGGACGAGCAGTACTTC. Translation: CAWSVLFGGDEQYF.

This clone has a single count. The chain couples TRBV4-2 to TRBJ1-2, with D unresolved. This CDR3 has 14 residues. Germline CDR1 reads LGHNA; CDR2 reads YNFKEQ. The V end was cut by 0 bases, the J end by 2 bases, with 7 bases between. The CDR3 is CASSQDTGNYGYTF. For the CDR3, the DNA is TGTGCCAGCAGCCAAGATACGGGAAACTATGGCTACACCTTC.

V is TRBV7-9 and J is TRBJ1-1, with 7 bases aligning to TRBD1. The CDR3 contains 15 residues. CDR1 is SEHNR and CDR2 is FQNEAQ in the germline V gene (reference sequence). V was clipped by 0 bases and J by 6 bases; unmatched bases: 7. The CDR3 reads CASSLATGAWAEAFF. CDR3 nucleotide sequence: TGTGCCAGCAGCTTAGCAACAGGGGCCTGGGCTGAAGCTTTCTTT.

V and J are TRBV28 and TRBJ1-1; D call uncertain. V lost 1 base and J 2 bases, leaving 11 bases between the germline ends. The CDR3 is made up of 15 amino acids. Germline values: CDR1 MDHEN, CDR2 SYDVKM. The CDR3, as DNA: TGTGCCAGCAGTTTATTGTCAGGAACTAACACTGAAGCTTTCTTT. Protein: CASSLLSGTNTEAFF. Using reference TRBV28 and TRBJ1-1 for the parts outside the CDR3, the full variable domain is DVKVTQSSRYLVKRTGEKVFLECVQDMDHENMFWYRQDPGLGLRLIYFSYDVKMKEKGDIPEGYSVSREKKERFSLILESASTNQTSMYLCASSLLSGTNTEAFFGQGTRLTVV.

The chain employs TRBV6-5 and TRBJ2-3; D call uncertain. Germline loops: CDR1 MNHEY, CDR2 SVGAGI. V gave up 2 bases and J gave up 6 bases, with 12 bases separating them. This CDR3 spans 14 amino acids. CDR3 in amino acids: CASSYLTTQDTQYF. The CDR3 nucleotides read TGTGCCAGCAGTTACCTGACGACTCAGGATACGCAGTATTTT.

This clone showed up just once. V usage is TRBV6-4 and J usage is TRBJ2-3; 15 positions match TRBD2. V lost 2 bases to trimming and J lost 7 bases; unmatched junction nucleotides: 1. CDR1 and CDR2 (germline): MRHNA, SNTAGT. The CDR3 is made up of 15 amino acids. The CDR3 nucleotides are TGTGCCAGCAGTGACGGACTAGCGGGGGGGCATACGCAGTATTTT. Encoded protein: CASSDGLAGGHTQYF.

The V and J genes are TRBV6-1 and TRBJ2-7; 14 positions agree with TRBD2. The CDR3 spans 20 residues. Germline V gene sequence: CDR1 MNHNS, CDR2 SASEGT. V lost 2 bases, J lost 4 bases, and 16 bases stayed unmatched. The CDR3 nucleotides read TGTGCCAGCAGTGAAACCGGACTAGCGGGGGGCCCCTCTATAGGGTACGAGCAGTACTTC. Translating gives CASSETGLAGGPSIGYEQYF.

The chain has TRBV6-1 and TRBJ2-3; 9 bases are a match to TRBD1. Per the germline V gene, CDR1 is MNHNS and CDR2 is SASEGT. CDR3 length: 15 amino acids. J lost 3 bases, V lost 1 base, and 2 bases had no gene match. CDR3 residues: CASSEGTGETDTQYF. Written as DNA, the CDR3 is TGTGCCAGCAGTGAAGGGACAGGGGAGACAGATACGCAGTATTTT.